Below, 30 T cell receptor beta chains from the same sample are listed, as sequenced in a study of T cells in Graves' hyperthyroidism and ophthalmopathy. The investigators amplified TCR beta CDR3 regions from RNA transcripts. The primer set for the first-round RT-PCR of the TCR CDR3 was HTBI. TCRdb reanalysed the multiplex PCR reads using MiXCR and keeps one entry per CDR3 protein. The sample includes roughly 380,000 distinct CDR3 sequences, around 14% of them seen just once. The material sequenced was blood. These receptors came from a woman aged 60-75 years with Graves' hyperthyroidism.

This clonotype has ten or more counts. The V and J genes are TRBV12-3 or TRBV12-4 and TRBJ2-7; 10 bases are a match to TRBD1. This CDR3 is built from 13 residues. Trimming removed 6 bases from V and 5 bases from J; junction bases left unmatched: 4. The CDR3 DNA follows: TGTGCCAGCAGCCCTGGGACAGGGGACGAGCAGTACTTC. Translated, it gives CASSPGTGDEQYF.

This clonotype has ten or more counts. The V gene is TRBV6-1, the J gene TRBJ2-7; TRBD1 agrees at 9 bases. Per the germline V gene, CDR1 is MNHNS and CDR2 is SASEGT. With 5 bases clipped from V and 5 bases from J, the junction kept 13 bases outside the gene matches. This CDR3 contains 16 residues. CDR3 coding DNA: TGTGCCAGCAGTTCGGGACAGGGCTCCTCTTGGGACGAGCAGTACTTC. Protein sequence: CASSSGQGSSWDEQYF.

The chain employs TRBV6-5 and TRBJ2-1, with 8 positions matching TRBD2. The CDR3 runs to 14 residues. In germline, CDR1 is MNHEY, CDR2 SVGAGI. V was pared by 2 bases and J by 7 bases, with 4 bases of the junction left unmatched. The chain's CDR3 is CASSYGSGGNEQFF. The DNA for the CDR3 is TGTGCCAGCAGTTACGGGTCGGGGGGGAATGAGCAGTTCTTC.

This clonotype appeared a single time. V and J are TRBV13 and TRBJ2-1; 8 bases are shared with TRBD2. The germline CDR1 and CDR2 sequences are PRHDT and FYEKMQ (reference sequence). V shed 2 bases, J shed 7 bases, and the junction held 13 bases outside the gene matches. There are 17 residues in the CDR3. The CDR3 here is CASSLFHLSGGPNEQFF. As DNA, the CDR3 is TGTGCCAGCAGCTTATTCCACCTAAGCGGGGGCCCAAATGAGCAGTTCTTC.

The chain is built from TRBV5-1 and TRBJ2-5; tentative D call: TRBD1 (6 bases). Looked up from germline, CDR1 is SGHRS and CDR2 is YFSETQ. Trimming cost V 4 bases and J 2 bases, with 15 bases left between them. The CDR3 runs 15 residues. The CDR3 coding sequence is TGCGCCAGCAGCCCCGGGACACCTCAACAAGAGACCCAGTACTTC. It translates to CASSPGTPQQETQYF.

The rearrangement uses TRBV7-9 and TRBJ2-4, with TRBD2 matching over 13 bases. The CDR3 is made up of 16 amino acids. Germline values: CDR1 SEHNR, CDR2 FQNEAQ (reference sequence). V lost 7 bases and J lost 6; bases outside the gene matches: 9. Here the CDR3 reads CASTKGTSGNGNIQYF. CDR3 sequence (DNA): TGTGCCAGCACCAAAGGGACTAGCGGGAATGGAAACATTCAGTACTTC.

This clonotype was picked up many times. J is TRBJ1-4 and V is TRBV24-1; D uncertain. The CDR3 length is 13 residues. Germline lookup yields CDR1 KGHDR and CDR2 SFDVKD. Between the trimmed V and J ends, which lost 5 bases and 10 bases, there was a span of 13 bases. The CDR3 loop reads CATSGGQAGKLFF. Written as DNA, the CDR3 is TGTGCCACCAGTGGTGGGCAGGCGGGAAAACTGTTTTTT.

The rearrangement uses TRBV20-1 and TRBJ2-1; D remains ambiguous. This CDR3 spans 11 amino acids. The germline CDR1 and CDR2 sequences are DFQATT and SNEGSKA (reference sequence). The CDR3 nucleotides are TGCAGCGGGTCACAGTACAATGAGCAGTTCTTC. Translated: CSGSQYNEQFF.

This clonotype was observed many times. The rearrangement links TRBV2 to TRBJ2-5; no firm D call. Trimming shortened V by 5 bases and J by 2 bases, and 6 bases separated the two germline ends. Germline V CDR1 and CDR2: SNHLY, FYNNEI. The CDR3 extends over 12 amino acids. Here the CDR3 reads CASSLLQETQYF. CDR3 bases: TGTGCCAGCAGTCTCCTACAAGAGACCCAGTACTTC.

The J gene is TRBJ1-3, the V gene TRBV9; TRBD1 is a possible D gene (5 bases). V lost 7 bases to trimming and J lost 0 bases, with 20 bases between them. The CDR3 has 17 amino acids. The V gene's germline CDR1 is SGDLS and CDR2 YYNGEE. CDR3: CASGGGDIDASGNTIYF. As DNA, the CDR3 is TGTGCCAGCGGCGGGGGGGATATTGACGCCTCTGGAAACACCATATATTTT. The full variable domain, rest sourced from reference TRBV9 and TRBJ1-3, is DSGVTQTPKHLITATGQRVTLRCSPRSGDLSVYWYQQSLDQGLQFLIQYYNGEERAKGNILERFSAQQFPDLHSELNLSSLELGDSALYFCASGGGDIDASGNTIYFGEGSWLTVV.

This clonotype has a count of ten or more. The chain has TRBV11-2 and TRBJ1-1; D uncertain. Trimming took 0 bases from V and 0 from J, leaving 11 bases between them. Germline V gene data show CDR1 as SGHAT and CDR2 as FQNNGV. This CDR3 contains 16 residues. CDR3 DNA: TGTGCCAGCAGCTTAGATATGGGGTTTATGAACACTGAAGCTTTCTTT. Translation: CASSLDMGFMNTEAFF.

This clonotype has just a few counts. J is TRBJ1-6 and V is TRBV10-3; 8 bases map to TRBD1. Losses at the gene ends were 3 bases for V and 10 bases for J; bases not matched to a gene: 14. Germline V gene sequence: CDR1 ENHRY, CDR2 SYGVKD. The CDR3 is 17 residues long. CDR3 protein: CAISDGQGPPRGSPLHF. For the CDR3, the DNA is TGTGCCATCAGTGACGGACAGGGACCCCCCAGGGGATCACCCCTCCACTTT.

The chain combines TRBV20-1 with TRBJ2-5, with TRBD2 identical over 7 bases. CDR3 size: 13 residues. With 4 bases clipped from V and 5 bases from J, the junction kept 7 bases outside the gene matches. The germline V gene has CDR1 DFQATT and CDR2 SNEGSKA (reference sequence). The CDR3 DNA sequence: TGCAGTGCTACAACCGCGGGGGTTGAGACCCAGTACTTC. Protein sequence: CSATTAGVETQYF.

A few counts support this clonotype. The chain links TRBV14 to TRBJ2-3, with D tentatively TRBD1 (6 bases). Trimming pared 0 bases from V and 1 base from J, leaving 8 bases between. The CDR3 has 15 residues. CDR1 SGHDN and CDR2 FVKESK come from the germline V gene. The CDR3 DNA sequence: TGTGCCAGCAGCCAAGATCGACAGGGCACAGATACGCAGTATTTT. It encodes CASSQDRQGTDTQYF. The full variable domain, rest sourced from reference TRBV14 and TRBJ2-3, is EAGVTQFPSHSVIEKGQTVTLRCDPISGHDNLYWYRRVMGKEIKFLLHFVKESKQDESGMPNNRFLAERTGGTYSTLKVQPAELEDSGVYFCASSQDRQGTDTQYFGPGTRLTVL.

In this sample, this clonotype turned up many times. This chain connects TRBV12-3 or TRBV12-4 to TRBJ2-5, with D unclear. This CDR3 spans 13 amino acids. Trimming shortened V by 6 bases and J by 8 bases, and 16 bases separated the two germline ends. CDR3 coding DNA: TGTGCCAGCAGCACTGGGGAAGGATTTACCCAGTACTTC. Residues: CASSTGEGFTQYF.

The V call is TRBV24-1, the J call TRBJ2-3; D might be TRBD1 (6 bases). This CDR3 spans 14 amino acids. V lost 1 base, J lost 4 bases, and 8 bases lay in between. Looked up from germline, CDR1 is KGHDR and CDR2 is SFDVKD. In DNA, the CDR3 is TGTGCCACCAGTGATTTTAGGGGGTCAGATACGCAGTATTTT. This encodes CATSDFRGSDTQYF.

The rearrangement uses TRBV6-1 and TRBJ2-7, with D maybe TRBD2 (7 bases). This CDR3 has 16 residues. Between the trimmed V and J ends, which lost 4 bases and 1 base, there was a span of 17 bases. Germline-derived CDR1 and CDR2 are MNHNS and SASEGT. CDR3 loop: CASSGRLGRGSYEQYF. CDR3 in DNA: TGTGCCAGCAGTGGTCGCCTGGGGAGGGGGTCCTACGAGCAGTACTTC.

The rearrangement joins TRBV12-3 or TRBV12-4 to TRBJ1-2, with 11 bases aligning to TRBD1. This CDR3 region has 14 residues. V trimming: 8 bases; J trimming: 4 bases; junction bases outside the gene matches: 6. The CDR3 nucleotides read TGTGCCAGCCGGACAGGGGGCTACGGCTATGGCTACACCTTC. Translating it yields CASRTGGYGYGYTF.

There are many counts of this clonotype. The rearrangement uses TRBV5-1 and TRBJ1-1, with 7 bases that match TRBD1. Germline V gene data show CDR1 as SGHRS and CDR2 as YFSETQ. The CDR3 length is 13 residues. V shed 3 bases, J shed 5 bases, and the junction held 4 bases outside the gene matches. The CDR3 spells CASSSEGATEAFF. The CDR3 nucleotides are TGCGCCAGCAGCTCCGAGGGGGCGACTGAAGCTTTCTTT.

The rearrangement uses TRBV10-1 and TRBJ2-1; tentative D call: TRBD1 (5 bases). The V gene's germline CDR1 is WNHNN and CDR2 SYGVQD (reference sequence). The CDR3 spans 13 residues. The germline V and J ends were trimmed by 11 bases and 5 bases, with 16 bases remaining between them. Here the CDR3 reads CAPPLDIHNEQFF. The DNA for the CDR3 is TGCGCCCCTCCGTTGGACATTCACAATGAGCAGTTCTTC.

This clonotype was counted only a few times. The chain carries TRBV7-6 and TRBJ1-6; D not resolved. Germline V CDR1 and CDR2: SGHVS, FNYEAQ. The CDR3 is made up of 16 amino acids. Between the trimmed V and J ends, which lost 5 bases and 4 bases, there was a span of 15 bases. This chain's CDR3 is CASSADQTGYNSPLHF. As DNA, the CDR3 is TGTGCCAGCAGCGCTGATCAGACCGGTTATAATTCACCCCTCCACTTT.

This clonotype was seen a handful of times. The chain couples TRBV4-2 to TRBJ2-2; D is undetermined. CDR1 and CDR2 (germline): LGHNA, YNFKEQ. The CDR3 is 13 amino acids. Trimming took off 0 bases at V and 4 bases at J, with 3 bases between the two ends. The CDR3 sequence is CASSQDRTGELFF. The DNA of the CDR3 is TGTGCCAGCAGCCAAGATCGCACCGGGGAGCTGTTTTTT.

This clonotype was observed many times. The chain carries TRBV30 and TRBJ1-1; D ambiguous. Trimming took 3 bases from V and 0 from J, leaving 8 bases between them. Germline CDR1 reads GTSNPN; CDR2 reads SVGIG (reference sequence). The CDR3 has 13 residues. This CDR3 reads CAWSLLLNTEAFF. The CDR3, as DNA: TGTGCCTGGAGCCTCTTGTTGAACACTGAAGCTTTCTTT.

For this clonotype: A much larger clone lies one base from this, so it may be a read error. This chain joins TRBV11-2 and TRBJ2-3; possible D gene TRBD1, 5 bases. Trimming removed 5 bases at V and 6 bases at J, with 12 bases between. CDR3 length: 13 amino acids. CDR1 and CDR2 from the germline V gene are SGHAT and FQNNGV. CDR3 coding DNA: TGTGCCAGCAGCCTAGGGGCTTGGGATACGCAGTATTTT. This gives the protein CASSLGAWDTQYF.

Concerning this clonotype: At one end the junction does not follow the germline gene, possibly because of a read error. CDR3 nucleotides: TGTGCCAGCAGCGAATCACCAGGGAATCCGCCCCAGCATTTT. Its translation: CASSESPGNPPQHF. J is TRBJ1-5 and V is TRBV9, with D possibly matching TRBD1 (5 bases). This CDR3 contains 14 residues. Looked up from germline, CDR1 is SGDLS and CDR2 is YYNGEE.

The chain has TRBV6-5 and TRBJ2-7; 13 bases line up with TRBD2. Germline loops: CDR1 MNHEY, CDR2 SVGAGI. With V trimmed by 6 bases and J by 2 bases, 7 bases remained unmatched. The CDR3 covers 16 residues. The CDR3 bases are TGTGCCAGCAGCGACTCGGGACTAGCGGGGCCCTACGAGCAGTACTTC. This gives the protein CASSDSGLAGPYEQYF.

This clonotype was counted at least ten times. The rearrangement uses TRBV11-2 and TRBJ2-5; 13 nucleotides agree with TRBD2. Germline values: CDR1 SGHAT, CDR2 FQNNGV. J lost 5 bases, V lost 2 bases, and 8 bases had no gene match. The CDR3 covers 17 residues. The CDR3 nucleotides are TGTGCCAGCAGCTTAACTGCCGGGACTAGCGGGACGGAGACCCAGTACTTC. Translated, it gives CASSLTAGTSGTETQYF.

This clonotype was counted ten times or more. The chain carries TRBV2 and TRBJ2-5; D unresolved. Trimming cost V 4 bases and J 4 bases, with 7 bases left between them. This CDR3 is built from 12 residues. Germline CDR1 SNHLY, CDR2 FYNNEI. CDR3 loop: CASSAAPETQYF. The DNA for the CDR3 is TGTGCCAGCAGTGCAGCCCCAGAGACCCAGTACTTC.

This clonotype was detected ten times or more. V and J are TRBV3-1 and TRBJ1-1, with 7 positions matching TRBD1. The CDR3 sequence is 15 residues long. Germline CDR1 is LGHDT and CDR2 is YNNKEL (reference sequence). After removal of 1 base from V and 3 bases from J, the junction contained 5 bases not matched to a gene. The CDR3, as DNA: TGTGCCAGCAGCCAAGGACAGGGTAGGGACACTGAAGCTTTCTTT. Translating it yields CASSQGQGRDTEAFF.

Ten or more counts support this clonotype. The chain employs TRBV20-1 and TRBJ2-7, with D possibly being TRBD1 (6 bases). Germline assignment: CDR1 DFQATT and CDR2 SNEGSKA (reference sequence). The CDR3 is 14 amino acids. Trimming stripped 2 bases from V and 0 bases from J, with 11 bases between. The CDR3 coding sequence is TGCAGTGCTAGAAGGGGACAACCCTCCTACGAGCAGTACTTC. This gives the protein CSARRGQPSYEQYF.